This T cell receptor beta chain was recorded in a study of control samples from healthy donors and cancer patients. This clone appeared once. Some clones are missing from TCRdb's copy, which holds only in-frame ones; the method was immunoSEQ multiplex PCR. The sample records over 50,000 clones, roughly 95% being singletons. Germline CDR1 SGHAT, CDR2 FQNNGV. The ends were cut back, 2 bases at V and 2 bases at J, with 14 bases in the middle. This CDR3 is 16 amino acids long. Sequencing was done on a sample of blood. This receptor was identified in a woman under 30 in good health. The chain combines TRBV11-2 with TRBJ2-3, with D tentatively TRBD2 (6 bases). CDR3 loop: CASSLKTGTFTDTQYF. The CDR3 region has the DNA TGTGCCAGCAGCTTAAAAACCGGGACTTTCACAGATACGCAGTATTTT.